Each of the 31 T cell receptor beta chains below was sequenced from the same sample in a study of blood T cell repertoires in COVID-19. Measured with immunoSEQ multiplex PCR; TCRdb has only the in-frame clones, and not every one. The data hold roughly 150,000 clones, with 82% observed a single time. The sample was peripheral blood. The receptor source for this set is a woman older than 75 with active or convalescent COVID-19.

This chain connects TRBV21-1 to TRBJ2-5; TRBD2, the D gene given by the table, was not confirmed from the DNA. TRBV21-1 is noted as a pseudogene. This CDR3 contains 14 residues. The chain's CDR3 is CASSKLRFQETQYF. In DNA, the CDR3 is TGTGCCAGCAGCAAACTACGGTTCCAAGAGACCCAGTACTTC.

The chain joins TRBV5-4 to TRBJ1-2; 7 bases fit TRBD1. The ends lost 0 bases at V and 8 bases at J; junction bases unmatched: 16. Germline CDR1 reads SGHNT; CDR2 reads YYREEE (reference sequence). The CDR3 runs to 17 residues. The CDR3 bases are TGTGCCAGCAGCTTGGGACAGGGCTTGTTTAAAGAGGGGGGCTACACCTTC. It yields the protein CASSLGQGLFKEGGYTF.

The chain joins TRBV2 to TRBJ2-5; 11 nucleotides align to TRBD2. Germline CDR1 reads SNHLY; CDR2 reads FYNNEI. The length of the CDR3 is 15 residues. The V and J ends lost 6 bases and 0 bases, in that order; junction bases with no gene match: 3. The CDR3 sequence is CASRWTSGHQETQYF. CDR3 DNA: TGTGCCAGCAGATGGACTAGCGGGCACCAAGAGACCCAGTACTTC.

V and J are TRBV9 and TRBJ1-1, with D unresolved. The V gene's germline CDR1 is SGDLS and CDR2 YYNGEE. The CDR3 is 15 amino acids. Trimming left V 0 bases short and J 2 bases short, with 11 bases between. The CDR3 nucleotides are TGTGCCAGCAGCGTAGTTAGCAGTATTAACACTGAAGCTTTCTTT. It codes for CASSVVSSINTEAFF.

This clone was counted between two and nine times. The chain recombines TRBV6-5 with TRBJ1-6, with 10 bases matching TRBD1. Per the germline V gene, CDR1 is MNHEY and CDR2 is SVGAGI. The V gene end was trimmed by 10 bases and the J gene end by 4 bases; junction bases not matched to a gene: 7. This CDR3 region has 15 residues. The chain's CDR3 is CATKDRGSYNSPLHF. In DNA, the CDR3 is TGTGCCACTAAGGACAGGGGGTCTTATAATTCACCCCTCCACTTT.

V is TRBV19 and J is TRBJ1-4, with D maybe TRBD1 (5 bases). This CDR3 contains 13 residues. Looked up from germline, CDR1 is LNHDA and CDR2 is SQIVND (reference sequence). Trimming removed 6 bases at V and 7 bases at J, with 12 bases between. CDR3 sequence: CASSPLGGEKLFF. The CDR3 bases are TGTGCCAGTAGCCCCTTGGGGGGTGAAAAACTGTTTTTT.

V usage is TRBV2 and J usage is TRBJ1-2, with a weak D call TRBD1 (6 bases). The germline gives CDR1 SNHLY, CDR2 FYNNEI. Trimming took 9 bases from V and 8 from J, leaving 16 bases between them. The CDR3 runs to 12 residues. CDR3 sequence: CASMRGLAGYTF. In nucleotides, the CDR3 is TGTGCCAGTATGAGGGGGTTGGCGGGCTACACCTTC.

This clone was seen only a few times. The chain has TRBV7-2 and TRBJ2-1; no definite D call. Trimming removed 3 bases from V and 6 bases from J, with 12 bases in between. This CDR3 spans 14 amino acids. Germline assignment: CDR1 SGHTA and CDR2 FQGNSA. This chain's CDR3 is CASSLAVYSNEQFF. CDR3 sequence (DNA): TGTGCCAGCAGCTTGGCCGTTTACAGCAATGAGCAGTTCTTC.

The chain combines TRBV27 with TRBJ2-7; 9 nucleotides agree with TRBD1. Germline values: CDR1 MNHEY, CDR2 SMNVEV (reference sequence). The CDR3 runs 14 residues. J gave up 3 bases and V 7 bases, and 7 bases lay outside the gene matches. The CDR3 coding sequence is TGTGCCAGCACCCCGGGACAGGGTTACTACGAGCAGTACTTC. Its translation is CASTPGQGYYEQYF.

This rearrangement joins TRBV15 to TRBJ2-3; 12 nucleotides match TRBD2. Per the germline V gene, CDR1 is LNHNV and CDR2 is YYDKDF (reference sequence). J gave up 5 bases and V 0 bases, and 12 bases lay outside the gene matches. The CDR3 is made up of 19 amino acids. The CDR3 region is CATSRERASGRADIDTQYF. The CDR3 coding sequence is TGTGCCACCAGCAGAGAGAGGGCTAGCGGGAGGGCCGATATAGATACGCAGTATTTT. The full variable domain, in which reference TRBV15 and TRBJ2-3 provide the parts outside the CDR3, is DAMVIQNPRYQVTQFGKPVTLSCSQTLNHNVMYWYQQKSSQAPKLLFHYYDKDFNNEADTPDNFQSRRPNTSFCFLDIRSPGLGDTAMYLCATSRERASGRADIDTQYFGPGTRLTVL.

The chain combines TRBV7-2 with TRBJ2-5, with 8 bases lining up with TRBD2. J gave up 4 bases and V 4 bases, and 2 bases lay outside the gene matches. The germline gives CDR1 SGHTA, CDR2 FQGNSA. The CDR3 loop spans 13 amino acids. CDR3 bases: TGTGCCAGCAGCTACGGGGGGGGAGAGACCCAGTACTTC. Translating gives CASSYGGGETQYF.

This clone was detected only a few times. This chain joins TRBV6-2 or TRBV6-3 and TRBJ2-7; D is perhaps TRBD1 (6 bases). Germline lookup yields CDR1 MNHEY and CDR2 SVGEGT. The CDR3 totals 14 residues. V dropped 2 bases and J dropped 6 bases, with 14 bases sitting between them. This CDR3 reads CASSYDGTSGEQYF. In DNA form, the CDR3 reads TGTGCCAGCAGTTACGACGGGACAAGCGGCGAGCAGTACTTC.

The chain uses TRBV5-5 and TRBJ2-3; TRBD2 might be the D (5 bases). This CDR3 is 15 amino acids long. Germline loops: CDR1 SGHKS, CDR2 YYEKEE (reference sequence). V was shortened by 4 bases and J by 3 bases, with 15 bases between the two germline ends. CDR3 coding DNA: TGTGCCAGCAGCCCGGGATGGGGAGCAACAGATACGCAGTATTTT. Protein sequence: CASSPGWGATDTQYF.

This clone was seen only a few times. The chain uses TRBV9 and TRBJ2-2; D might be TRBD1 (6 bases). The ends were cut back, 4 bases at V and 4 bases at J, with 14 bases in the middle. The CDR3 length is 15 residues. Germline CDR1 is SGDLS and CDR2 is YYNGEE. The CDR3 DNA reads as TGTGCCAGCAGCCGGGACACCGCGGGCACCGGGGAGCTGTTTTTT. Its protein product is CASSRDTAGTGELFF.

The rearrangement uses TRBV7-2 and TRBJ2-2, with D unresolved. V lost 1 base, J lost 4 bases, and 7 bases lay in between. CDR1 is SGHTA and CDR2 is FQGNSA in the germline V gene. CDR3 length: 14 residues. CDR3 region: CASSLDGPTGELFF. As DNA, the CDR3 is TGTGCCAGCAGCTTAGATGGCCCCACCGGGGAGCTGTTTTTT.

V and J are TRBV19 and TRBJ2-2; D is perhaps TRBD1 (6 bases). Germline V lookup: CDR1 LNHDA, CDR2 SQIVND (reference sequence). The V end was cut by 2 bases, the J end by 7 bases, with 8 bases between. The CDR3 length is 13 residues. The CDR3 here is CASSITGSGELFF. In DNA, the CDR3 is TGTGCCAGTAGTATAACAGGGAGCGGGGAGCTGTTTTTT.

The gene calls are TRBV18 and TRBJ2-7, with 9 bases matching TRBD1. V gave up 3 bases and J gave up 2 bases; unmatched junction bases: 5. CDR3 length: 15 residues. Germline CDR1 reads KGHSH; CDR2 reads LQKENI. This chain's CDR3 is CASSPRTGATYEQYF. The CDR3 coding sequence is TGTGCCAGCTCACCTCGGACAGGGGCCACCTACGAGCAGTACTTC.

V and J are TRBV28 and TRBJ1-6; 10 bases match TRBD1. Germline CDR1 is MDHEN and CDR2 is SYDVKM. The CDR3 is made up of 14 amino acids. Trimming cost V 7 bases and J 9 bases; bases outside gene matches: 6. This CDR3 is CASTRDRGRSPLHF. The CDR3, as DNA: TGTGCCAGCACCCGGGACAGGGGTCGTTCACCCCTCCACTTT.

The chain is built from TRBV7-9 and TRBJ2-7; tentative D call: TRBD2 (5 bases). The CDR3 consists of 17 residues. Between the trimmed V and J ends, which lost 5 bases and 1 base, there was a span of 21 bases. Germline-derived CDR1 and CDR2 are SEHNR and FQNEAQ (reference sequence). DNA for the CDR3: TGTGCCAGCAGCCCGCGACGAAAAAGCGGACCTTCCTACGAGCAGTACTTC. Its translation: CASSPRRKSGPSYEQYF.

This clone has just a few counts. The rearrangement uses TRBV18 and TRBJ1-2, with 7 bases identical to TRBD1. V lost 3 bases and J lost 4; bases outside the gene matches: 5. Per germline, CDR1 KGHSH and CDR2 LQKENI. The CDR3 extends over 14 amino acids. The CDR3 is CASSPDRVVYGYTF. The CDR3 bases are TGTGCCAGCTCACCCGACAGGGTGGTCTATGGCTACACCTTC.

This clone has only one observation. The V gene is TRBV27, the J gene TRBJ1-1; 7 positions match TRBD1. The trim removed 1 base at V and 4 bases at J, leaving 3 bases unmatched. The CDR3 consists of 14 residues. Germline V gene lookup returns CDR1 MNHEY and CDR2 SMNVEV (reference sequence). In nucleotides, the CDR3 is TGTGCCAGCAGTTTATTACCAGGGGGCACTGAAGCTTTCTTT. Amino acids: CASSLLPGGTEAFF.

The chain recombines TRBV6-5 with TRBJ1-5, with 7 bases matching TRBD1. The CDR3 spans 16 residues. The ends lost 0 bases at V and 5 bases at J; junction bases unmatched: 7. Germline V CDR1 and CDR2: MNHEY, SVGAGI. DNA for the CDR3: TGTGCCAGCAGTTACTCTGAATGGGACAGCTATCAGCCCCAGCATTTT. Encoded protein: CASSYSEWDSYQPQHF.

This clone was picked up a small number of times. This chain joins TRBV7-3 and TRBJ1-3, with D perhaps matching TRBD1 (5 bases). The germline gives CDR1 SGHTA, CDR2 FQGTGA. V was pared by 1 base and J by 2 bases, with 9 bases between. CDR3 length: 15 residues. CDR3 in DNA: TGTGCCAGCAGCTTAATTGGGGGGGCTGGAAACACCATATATTTT. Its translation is CASSLIGGAGNTIYF.

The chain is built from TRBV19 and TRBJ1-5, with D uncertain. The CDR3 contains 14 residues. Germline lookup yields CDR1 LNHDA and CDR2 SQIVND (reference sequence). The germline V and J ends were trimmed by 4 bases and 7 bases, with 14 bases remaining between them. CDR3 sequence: CASSSEGGLQPQHF. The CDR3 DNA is TGTGCCAGTAGTAGCGAGGGAGGTTTACAGCCCCAGCATTTT.

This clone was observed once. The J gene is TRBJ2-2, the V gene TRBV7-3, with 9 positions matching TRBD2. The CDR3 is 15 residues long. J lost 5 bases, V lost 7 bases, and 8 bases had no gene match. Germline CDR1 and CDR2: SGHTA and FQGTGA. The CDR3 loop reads CASKNSGGATGELFF. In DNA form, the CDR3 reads TGTGCCAGCAAAAATAGCGGGGGCGCAACCGGGGAGCTGTTTTTT.

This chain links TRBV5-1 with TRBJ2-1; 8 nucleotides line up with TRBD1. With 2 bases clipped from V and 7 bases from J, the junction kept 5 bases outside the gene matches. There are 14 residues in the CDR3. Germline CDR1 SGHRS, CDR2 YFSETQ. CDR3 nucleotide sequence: TGCGCCAGCAGCTTCCGGACAGGGATAAATGAGCAGTTCTTC. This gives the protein CASSFRTGINEQFF.

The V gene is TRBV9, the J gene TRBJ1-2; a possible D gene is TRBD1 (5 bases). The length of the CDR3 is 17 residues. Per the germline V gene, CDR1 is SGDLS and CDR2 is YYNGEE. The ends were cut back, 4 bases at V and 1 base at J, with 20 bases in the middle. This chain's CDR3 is CASSTLGGEPYNYGYTF. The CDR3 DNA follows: TGTGCCAGCAGCACCCTCGGGGGGGAGCCTTATAACTATGGCTACACCTTC.

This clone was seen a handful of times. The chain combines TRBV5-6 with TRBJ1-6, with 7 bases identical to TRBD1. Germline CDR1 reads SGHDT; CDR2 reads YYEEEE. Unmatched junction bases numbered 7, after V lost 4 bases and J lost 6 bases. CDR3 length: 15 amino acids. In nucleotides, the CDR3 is TGTGCCAGCAGCGCGACGGACAGGAGTAATTCACCCCTCCACTTT. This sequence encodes CASSATDRSNSPLHF. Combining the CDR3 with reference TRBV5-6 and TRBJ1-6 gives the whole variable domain DAGVTQSPTHLIKTRGQQVTLRCSPKSGHDTVSWYQQALGQGPQFIFQYYEEEERQRGNFPDRFSGHQFPNYSSELNVNALLLGDSALYLCASSATDRSNSPLHFGNGTRLTVT.

CDR3 loop: CASSPQGGSSYEQYF. CDR3 bases: TGTGCCAGCAGCCCTCAGGGGGGAAGCTCCTACGAGCAGTACTTC. This sequence joins TRBV28 and TRBJ2-7; D is perhaps TRBD1 (7 bases). Deletions cut 6 bases from V and 0 bases from J, with 15 bases between. CDR3 size: 15 residues. The germline V gene has CDR1 MDHEN and CDR2 SYDVKM.

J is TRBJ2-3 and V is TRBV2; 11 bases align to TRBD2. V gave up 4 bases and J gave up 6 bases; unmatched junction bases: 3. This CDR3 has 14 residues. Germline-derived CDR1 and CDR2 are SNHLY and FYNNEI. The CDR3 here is CASSGLAGLDTQYF. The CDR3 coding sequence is TGTGCCAGCAGTGGACTAGCGGGACTGGATACGCAGTATTTT.

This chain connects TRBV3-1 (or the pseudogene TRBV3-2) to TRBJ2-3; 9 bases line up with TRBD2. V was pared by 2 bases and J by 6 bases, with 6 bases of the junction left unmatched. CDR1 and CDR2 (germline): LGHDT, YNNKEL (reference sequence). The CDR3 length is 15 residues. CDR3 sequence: CASSQLGLAGDTQYF. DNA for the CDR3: TGTGCCAGCAGCCAACTGGGACTAGCCGGGGATACGCAGTATTTT.